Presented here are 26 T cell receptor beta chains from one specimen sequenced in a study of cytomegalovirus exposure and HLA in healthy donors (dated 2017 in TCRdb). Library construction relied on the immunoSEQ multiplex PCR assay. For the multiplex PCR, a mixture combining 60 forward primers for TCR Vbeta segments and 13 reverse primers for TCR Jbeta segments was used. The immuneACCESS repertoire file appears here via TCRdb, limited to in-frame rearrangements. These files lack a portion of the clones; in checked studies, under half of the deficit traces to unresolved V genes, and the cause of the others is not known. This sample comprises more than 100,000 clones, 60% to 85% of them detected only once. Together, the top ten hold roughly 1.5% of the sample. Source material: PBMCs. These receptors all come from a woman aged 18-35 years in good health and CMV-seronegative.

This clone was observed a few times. The CDR3 DNA sequence: TGTGCCTCCGGGACAGGGGGGGGAAACACCATATATTTT. Protein product: CASGTGGGNTIYF. The rearrangement joins TRBV30 to TRBJ1-3, with TRBD1 matching 11 bases. This CDR3 is built from 13 residues. V lost 7 bases, J lost 4 bases, and 3 bases stayed unmatched. Germline-derived CDR1 and CDR2 are GTSNPN and SVGIG (reference sequence).

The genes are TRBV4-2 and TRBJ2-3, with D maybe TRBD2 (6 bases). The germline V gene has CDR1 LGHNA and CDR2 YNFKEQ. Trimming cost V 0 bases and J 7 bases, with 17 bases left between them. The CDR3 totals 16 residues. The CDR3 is CASSQEGSASAYTQYF. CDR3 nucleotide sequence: TGTGCCAGCAGCCAAGAAGGGAGCGCTAGCGCTTATACGCAGTATTTT.

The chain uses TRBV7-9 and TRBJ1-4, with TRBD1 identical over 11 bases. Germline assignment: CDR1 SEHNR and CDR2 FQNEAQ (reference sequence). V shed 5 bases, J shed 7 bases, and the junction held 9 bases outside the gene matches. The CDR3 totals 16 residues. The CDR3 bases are TGTGCCAGCAGCCCCTTCGTCGGGACAGGGGGTGAAAAACTGTTTTTT. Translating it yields CASSPFVGTGGEKLFF.

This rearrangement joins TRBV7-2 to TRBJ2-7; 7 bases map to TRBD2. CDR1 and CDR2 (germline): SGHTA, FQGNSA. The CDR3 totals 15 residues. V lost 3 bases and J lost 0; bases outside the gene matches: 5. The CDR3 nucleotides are TGTGCCAGCAGCTTCCAAAGCGGGACCTCCTACGAGCAGTACTTC. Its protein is CASSFQSGTSYEQYF.

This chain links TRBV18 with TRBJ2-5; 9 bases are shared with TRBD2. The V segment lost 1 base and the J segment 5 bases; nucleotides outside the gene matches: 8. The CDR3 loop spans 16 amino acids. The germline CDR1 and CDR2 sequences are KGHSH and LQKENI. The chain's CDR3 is CASSPLLAGLGETQYF. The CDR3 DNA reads TGTGCCAGCTCACCACTGCTAGCGGGACTGGGTGAGACCCAGTACTTC.

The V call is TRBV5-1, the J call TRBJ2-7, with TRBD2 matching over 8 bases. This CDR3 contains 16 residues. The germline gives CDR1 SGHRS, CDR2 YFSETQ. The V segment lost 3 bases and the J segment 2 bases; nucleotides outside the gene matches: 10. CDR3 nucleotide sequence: TGCGCCAGCAGCTCCCGCGGGGGGAGGCCTGCCTACGAGCAGTACTTC. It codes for CASSSRGGRPAYEQYF.

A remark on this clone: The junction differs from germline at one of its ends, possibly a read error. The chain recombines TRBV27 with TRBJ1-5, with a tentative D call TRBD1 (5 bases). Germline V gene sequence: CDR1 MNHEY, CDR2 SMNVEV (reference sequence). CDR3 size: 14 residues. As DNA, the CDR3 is TGTGCCAGCAGTCAAGGGGCCGTCAATCAGCCCCAGAATTTT. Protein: CASSQGAVNQPQNF.

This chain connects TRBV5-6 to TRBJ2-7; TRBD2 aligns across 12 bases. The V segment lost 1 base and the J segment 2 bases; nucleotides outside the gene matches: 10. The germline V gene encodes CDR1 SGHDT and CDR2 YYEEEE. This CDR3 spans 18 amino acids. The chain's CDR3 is CASSLPGLAGLGAYEQYF. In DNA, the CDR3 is TGTGCCAGCAGCTTGCCCGGACTAGCGGGACTCGGAGCCTACGAGCAGTACTTC.

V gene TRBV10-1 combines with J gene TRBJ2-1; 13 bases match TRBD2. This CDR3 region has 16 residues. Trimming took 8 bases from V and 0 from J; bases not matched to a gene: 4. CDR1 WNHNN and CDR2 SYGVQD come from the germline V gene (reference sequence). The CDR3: CASSRTSGSSYNEQFF. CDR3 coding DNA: TGCGCCAGCTCCCGGACTAGCGGGAGCTCCTACAATGAGCAGTTCTTC.

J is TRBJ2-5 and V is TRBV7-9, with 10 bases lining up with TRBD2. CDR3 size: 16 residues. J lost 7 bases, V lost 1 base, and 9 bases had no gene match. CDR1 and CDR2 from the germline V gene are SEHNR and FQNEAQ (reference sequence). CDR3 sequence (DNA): TGTGCCAGCAGCTTAGTTAGCGGGAGGTCTGGGGTGACCCAGTACTTC. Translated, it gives CASSLVSGRSGVTQYF.

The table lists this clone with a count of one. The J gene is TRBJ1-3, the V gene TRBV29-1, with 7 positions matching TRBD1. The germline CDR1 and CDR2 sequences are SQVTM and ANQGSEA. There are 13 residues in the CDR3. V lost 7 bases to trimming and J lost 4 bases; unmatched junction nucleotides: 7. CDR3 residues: CSARRGTGNTIYF. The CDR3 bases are TGCAGCGCTCGCAGGGGGACAGGAAACACCATATATTTT.

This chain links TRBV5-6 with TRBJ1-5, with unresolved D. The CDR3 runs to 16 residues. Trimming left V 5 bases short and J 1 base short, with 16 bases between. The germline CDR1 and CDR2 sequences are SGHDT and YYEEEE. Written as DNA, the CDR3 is TGTGCCAGCAGTTTACAGTCCCGTCGGAGCAATCAGCCCCAGCATTTT. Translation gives CASSLQSRRSNQPQHF.

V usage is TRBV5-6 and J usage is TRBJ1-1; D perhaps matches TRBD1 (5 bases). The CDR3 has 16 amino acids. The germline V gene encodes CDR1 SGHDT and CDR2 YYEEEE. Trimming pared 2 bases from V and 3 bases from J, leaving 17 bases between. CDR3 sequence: CASSLVGLVTDTEAFF. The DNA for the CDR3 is TGTGCCAGCAGCTTAGTGGGGCTGGTTACGGACACTGAAGCTTTCTTT.

The CDR3 sequence: CASSYSDLGANVLTF. The CDR3 DNA follows: TGTGCCAGCAGTTACAGCGATCTGGGGGCCAACGTCCTGACTTTC. J is TRBJ2-6 and V is TRBV6-5; D is unclear. The CDR3 contains 15 residues. V was trimmed by 2 bases and J by 4 bases, leaving 9 bases between them. Germline V lookup: CDR1 MNHEY, CDR2 SVGAGI.

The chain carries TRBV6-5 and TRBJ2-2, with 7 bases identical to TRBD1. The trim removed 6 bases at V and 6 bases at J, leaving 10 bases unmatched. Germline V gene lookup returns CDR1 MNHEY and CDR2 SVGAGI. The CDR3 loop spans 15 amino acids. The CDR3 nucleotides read TGTGCCAGCAGCCGACGACAGGGATCGGCCGGGGAGCTGTTTTTT. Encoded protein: CASSRRQGSAGELFF.

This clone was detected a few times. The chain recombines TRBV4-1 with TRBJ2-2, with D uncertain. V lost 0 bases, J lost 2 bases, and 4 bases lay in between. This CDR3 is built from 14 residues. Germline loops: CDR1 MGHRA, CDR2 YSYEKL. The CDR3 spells CASSQDYNTGELFF. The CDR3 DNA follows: TGCGCCAGCAGCCAAGATTATAACACCGGGGAGCTGTTTTTT.

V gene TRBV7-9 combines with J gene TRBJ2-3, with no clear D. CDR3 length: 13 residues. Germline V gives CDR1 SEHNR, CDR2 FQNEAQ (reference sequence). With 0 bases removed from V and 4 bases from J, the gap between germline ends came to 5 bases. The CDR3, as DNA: TGTGCCAGCAGCTTAGCGGAGCCAGATACGCAGTATTTT. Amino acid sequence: CASSLAEPDTQYF.

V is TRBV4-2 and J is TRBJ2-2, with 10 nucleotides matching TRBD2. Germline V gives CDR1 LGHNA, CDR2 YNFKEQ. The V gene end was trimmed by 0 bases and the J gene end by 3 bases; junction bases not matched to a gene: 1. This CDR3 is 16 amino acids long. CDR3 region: CASSQEAGGYTGELFF. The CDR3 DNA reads TGTGCCAGCAGCCAAGAAGCGGGAGGGTACACCGGGGAGCTGTTTTTT.

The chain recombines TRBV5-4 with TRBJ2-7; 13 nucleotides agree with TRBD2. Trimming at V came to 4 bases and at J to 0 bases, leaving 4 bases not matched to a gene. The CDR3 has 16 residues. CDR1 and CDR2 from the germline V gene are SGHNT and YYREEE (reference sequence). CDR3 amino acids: CASSKGLAGSSYEQYF. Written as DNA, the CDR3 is TGTGCCAGCAGCAAGGGACTAGCGGGGAGCTCCTACGAGCAGTACTTC.

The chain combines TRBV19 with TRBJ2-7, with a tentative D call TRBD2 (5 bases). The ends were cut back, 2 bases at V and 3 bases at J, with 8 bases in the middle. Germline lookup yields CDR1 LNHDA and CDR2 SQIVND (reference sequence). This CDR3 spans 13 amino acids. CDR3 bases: TGTGCCAGTAGTATACAACGGGACTACGAGCAGTACTTC. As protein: CASSIQRDYEQYF.

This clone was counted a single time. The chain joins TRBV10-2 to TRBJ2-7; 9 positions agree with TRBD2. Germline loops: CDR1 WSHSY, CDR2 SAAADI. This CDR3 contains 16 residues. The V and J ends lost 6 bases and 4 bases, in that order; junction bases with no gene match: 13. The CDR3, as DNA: TGCGCCAGCAGCCCCACGCGGGAGGGCCCTAAATACGAGCAGTACTTC. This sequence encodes CASSPTREGPKYEQYF.

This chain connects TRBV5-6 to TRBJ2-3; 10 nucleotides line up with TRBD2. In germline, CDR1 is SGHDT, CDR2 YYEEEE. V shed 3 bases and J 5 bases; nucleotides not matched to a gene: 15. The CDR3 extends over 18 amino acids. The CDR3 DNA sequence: TGTGCCAGCAGCTCACTAGCGGGATTCCCAAGGACGGGAGATACGCAGTATTTT. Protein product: CASSSLAGFPRTGDTQYF.

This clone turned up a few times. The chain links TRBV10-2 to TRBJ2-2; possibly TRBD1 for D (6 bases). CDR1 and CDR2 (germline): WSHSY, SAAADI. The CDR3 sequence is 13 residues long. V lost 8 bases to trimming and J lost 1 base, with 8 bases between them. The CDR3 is CASGGQNTGELFF. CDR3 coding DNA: TGCGCCAGCGGGGGACAGAACACCGGGGAGCTGTTTTTT.

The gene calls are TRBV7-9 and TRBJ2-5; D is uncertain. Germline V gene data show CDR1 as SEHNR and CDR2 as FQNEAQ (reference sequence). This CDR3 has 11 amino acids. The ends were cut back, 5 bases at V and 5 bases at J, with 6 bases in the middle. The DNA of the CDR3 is TGTGCCAGCAGCCCCCGGGAGACCCAGTACTTC. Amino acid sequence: CASSPRETQYF.

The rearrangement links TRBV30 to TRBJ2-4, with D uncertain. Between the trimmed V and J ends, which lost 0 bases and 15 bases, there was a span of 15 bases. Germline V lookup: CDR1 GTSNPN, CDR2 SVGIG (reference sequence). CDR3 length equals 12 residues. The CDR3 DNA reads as TGTGCCTGGAGTGTACTCGGAACAGTATCGTACTTC. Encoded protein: CAWSVLGTVSYF. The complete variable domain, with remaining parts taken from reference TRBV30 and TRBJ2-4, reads SQTIHQWPATLVQPVGSPLSLECTVEGTSNPNLYWYRQAAGRGLQLLFYSVGIGQISSEVPQNLSASRPQDRQFILSSKKLLLSDSGFYLCAWSVLGTVSYFGAGTRLSVL.

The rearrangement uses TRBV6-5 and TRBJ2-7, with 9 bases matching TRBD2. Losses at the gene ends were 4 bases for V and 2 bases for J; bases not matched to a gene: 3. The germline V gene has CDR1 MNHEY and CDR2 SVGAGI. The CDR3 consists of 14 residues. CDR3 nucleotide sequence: TGTGCCAGCAGTTCCGCTAGCGGGACCTACGAGCAGTACTTC. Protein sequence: CASSSASGTYEQYF.